This T cell receptor (beta chain) comes out of a study of PD-L1 blockade in urothelial cancer. For the study at large: Each patient had 0 to 3 earlier chemotherapy regimens.

This CDR3 region has 14 residues. In germline, CDR1 is SGHVS, CDR2 FQNEAQ. The J segment lost 10 bases and the V segment lost 5 bases, leaving 10 bases of the junction unmatched. The data were produced by immunoSEQ multiplex PCR, yet TCRdb's version contains in-frame clones alone and is incomplete. Of 40,000 to 50,000 clones in the sample, almost 85% were seen once. Noted time point: peripheral blood 6 weeks after treatment start. The J gene is TRBJ1-5, the V gene TRBV7-8; TRBD1 agrees at 8 bases. This TCR came from a man between 60 and 70 years old with urothelial cancer. Sequencing was performed on PBMCs, taken around atezolizumab (anti-PD-L1) treatment. CDR3 amino acids: CASSPWTGLDPQHF. CDR3 DNA: TGTGCCAGCAGCCCATGGACAGGGCTCGATCCCCAGCATTTT.